The 13 T cell receptor beta chains below come from one sample, sequenced in a study of technical replicates of blood from a few donors. The protocol was immunoSEQ multiplex PCR, while the TCRdb copy is restricted to in-frame clones and leaves out a portion. The table has about 88,000 clones, around 93% seen once; the top ten hold roughly 0.25%. The sample was T cells isolated from PBMCs. These receptors all come from a human donor in good health.

The CDR3 nucleotides are TGTGCCAGCAGTTACGGGACTAGCAGCTACGAGCAGTACTTC. Its translation is CASSYGTSSYEQYF. This chain links TRBV6-5 with TRBJ2-7; 9 bases are a match to TRBD2. The CDR3 contains 14 residues. V trimming: 2 bases; J trimming: 3 bases; junction bases outside the gene matches: 2. Germline lookup yields CDR1 MNHEY and CDR2 SVGAGI.

V is TRBV7-6 and J is TRBJ2-1; D possibly corresponds to TRBD2 (5 bases). Germline loops: CDR1 SGHVS, CDR2 FNYEAQ. The V gene lost 5 bases and the J gene lost 8 bases, with 16 bases spanning the gap. The CDR3 is made up of 14 amino acids. CDR3 DNA sequence: TGTGCCAGCAGCCCCCCTCCCAACGGGGATGAGCAGTTCTTC. The encoded protein is CASSPPPNGDEQFF.

The chain links TRBV5-4 to TRBJ2-3, with D possibly being TRBD2 (5 bases). Germline V gives CDR1 SGHNT, CDR2 YYREEE (reference sequence). The CDR3 loop spans 18 amino acids. V lost 0 bases, J lost 3 bases, and 20 bases lay in between. The CDR3 protein is CASSLGPISGMRTDTQYF. CDR3 DNA sequence: TGTGCCAGCAGCTTGGGCCCGATTTCGGGGATGCGGACAGATACGCAGTATTTT.

V gene TRBV6-5 combines with J gene TRBJ1-1; a weak D match, TRBD1 (5 bases). Deletions cut 4 bases from V and 4 bases from J, with 13 bases between. The germline V gene encodes CDR1 MNHEY and CDR2 SVGAGI. The CDR3 consists of 14 residues. CDR3 in amino acids: CASSWVGGGTEAFF. The CDR3, as DNA: TGTGCCAGCAGTTGGGTGGGGGGTGGCACTGAAGCTTTCTTT.

As to this clone: A junction end diverges from the germline sequence, so it may reflect a read error. The rearrangement links TRBV4-2 to TRBJ2-1; TRBD2 aligns across 9 bases. The germline V gene has CDR1 LGHNA and CDR2 YNFKEQ. There are 16 residues in the CDR3. The CDR3 nucleotides are TGTGCCAGCAACCAAAACCCAAGCGGGGGGATTAATGAGCAGTTCTTC. Protein: CASNQNPSGGINEQFF.

The V call is TRBV5-1, the J call TRBJ2-2, with D maybe TRBD1 (6 bases). Germline-derived CDR1 and CDR2 are SGHRS and YFSETQ. CDR3 size: 16 residues. V was clipped by 4 bases and J by 3 bases, with 16 bases between them. The CDR3 here is CASSPARGRDTGELFF. The DNA of the CDR3 is TGCGCCAGCAGCCCAGCCAGGGGAAGGGACACCGGGGAGCTGTTTTTT.

The V call is TRBV4-1, the J call TRBJ2-7; 8 bases map to TRBD2. V was pared by 0 bases and J by 2 bases, with 15 bases of the junction left unmatched. This CDR3 contains 19 residues. Germline CDR1 is MGHRA and CDR2 is YSYEKL. This CDR3 reads CASSQDRGLKREPPYEQYF. CDR3 coding DNA: TGCGCCAGCAGCCAAGATCGGGGCCTGAAGCGGGAGCCTCCCTACGAGCAGTACTTC.

The chain has TRBV11-3 and TRBJ2-3; D unclear. Germline V CDR1 and CDR2: SGHNT, YENEEA. V was shortened by 1 base and J by 4 bases, with 15 bases between the two germline ends. The CDR3 runs 16 residues. CDR3 coding DNA: TGTGCCAGCAGCTTAGCGCTAGTTCCCCGAGCAGATACGCAGTATTTT. This translates into CASSLALVPRADTQYF.

This chain connects TRBV2 to TRBJ1-4; D is undetermined. Per the germline V gene, CDR1 is SNHLY and CDR2 is FYNNEI. CDR3 length equals 15 residues. Trimming removed 7 bases from V and 3 bases from J, with 15 bases in between. The CDR3 nucleotides are TGTGCCAGCATGTCGGGGAACTCTGCTAATGAAAAACTGTTTTTT. It codes for CASMSGNSANEKLFF.

V gene TRBV4-1 combines with J gene TRBJ2-5, with TRBD2 identical over 7 bases. The V gene end was trimmed by 1 base and the J gene end by 3 bases; junction bases not matched to a gene: 14. From germline, CDR1 is MGHRA and CDR2 YSYEKL. The CDR3 contains 18 residues. The CDR3 DNA is TGCGCCAGCAGCCAAGGCCGACTTAGTGGCGCGGGGGAAGAGACCCAGTACTTC. As protein: CASSQGRLSGAGEETQYF.

The chain recombines TRBV10-3 with TRBJ1-2, with 7 bases that match TRBD1. CDR1 is ENHRY and CDR2 is SYGVKD in the germline V gene. Trimming removed 6 bases from V and 1 base from J; junction bases left unmatched: 5. The CDR3 totals 14 residues. CDR3 region: CAIRDRSFNYGYTF. CDR3 nucleotides: TGTGCCATCAGGGACAGGAGTTTTAACTATGGCTACACCTTC.

The rearrangement links TRBV30 to TRBJ1-3; D unclear. There are 16 residues in the CDR3. Germline loops: CDR1 GTSNPN, CDR2 SVGIG (reference sequence). The V end was cut by 0 bases, the J end by 0 bases, with 12 bases between. The CDR3 loop reads CAWSVSIRLSGNTIYF. The DNA for the CDR3 is TGTGCCTGGAGTGTTTCCATCAGGCTCTCTGGAAACACCATATATTTT.

This clone was recorded only once. The chain links TRBV11-2 to TRBJ2-7; 11 bases agree with TRBD2. This CDR3 is 18 amino acids long. Germline trimming cut 0 bases from V and 2 bases from J; bases unmatched to any gene: 9. Germline assignment: CDR1 SGHAT and CDR2 FQNNGV. The CDR3 loop is CASSLDHLAGGQTYEQYF. CDR3 DNA sequence: TGTGCCAGCAGCTTAGATCATCTAGCGGGGGGCCAAACCTACGAGCAGTACTTC.